Listed here is a single T cell receptor (beta chain). Repertoires were generated with immunoSEQ multiplex PCR, while TCRdb's copy carries only in-frame clones and drops some. The sample lists 100,000 to 150,000 clones, 92% occurring once. This entry is derived from a study of OX40 agonist ivuxolimab in advanced cancers. The CDR3 spans 13 residues. Germline V gene data show CDR1 as SEHNR and CDR2 as FQNEAQ (reference sequence). People who had autoimmune disease history or systemic immunosuppression were excluded. The sequence was obtained from an adult with an advanced solid tumor such as melanoma, head and neck, liver or kidney cancer. The starting material was CD4+ or CD8+ T cells sorted from blood, obtained in a trial of the OX40 agonist ivuxolimab. The chain recombines TRBV7-9 with TRBJ2-5; TRBD2 matches 7 bases. The tail of the sequence fits TRBJ2-7 better, so the J call may be wrong. CDR3 amino acids: CASSWEGTYEQYF. Written as DNA, the CDR3 is TGTGCCAGCAGCTGGGAGGGAACCTACGAGCAGTACTTC.